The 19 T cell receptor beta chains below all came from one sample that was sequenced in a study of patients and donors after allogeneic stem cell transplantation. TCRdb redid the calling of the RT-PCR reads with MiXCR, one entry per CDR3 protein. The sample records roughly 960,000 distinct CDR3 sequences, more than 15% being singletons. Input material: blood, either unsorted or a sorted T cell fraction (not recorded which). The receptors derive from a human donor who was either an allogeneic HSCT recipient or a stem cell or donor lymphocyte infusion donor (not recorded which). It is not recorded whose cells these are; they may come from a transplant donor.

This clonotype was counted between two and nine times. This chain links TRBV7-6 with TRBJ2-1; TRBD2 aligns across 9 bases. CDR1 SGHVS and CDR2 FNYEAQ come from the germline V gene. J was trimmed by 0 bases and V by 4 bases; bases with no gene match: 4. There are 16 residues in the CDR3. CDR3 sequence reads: CASSSLAGLSYNEQFF. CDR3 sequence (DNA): TGTGCCAGCAGCTCTCTAGCGGGGCTCTCCTACAATGAGCAGTTCTTC.

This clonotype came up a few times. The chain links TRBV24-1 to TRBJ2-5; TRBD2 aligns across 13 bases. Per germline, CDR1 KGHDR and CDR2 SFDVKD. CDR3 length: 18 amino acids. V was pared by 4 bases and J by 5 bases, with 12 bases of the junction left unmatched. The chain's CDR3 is CATSERAPGLAGSETQYF. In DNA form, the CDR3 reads TGTGCCACCAGTGAGAGAGCCCCGGGACTAGCGGGATCTGAGACCCAGTACTTC.

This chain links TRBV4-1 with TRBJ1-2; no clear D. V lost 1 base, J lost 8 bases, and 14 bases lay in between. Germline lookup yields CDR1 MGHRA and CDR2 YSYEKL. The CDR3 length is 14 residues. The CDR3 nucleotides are TGCGCCAGCAGCCAAGTATGGCGGGCGGGGGGCTACACCTTC. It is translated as CASSQVWRAGGYTF.

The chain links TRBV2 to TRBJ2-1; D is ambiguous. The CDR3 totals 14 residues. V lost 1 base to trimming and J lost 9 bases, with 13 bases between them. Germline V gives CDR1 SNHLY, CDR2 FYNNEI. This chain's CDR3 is CASSEGLPPVEQFF. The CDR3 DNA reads TGTGCCAGCAGTGAAGGCCTACCCCCAGTTGAGCAGTTCTTC. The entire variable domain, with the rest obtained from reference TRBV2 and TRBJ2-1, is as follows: EPEVTQTPSHQVTQMGQEVILRCVPISNHLYFYWYRQILGQKVEFLVSFYNNEISEKSEIFDDQFSVERPDGSNFTLKIRSTKLEDSAMYFCASSEGLPPVEQFFGPGTRLTVL.

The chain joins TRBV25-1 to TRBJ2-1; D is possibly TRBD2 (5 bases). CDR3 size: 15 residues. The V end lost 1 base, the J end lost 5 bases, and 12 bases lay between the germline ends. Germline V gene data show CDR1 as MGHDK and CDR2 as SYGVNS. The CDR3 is CASSELRVNNNEQFF. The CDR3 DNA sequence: TGTGCCAGCAGTGAATTGCGGGTCAACAACAATGAGCAGTTCTTC. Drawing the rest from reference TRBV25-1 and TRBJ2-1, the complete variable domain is EADIYQTPRYLVIGTGKKITLECSQTMGHDKMYWYQQDPGMELHLIHYSYGVNSTEKGDLSSESTVSRIRTEHFPLTLESARPSHTSQYLCASSELRVNNNEQFFGPGTRLTVL.

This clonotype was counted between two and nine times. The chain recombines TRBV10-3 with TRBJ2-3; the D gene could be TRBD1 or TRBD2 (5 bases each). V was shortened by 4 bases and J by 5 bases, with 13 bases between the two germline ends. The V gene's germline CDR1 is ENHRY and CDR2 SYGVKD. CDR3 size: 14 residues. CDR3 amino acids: CAISGEGRGDTQYF. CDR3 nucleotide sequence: TGTGCCATCAGTGGTGAGGGGCGCGGAGATACGCAGTATTTT.

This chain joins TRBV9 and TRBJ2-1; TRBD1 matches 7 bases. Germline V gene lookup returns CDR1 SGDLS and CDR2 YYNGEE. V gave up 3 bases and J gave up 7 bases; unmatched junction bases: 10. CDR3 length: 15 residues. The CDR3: CASSEDRRIGNEQFF. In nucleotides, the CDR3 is TGTGCCAGCAGCGAGGACAGGCGAATCGGGAATGAGCAGTTCTTC.

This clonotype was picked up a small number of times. The CDR3 DNA is TGTGCCAGCACGTCCGGGACAGGGGGCGCGAATTCCTATGGCTACACCTTC. Translating gives CASTSGTGGANSYGYTF. This chain connects TRBV2 to TRBJ1-2, with 12 bases matching TRBD1. In germline, CDR1 is SNHLY, CDR2 FYNNEI. The CDR3 length is 17 residues. Germline trimming cut 7 bases from V and 4 bases from J; bases unmatched to any gene: 13.

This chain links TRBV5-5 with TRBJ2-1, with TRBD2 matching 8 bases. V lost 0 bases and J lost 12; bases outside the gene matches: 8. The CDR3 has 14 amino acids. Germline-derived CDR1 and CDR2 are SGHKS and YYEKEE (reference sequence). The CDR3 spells CASSLGYAGGRQFF. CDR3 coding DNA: TGTGCCAGCAGCTTGGGTTATGCGGGGGGTCGGCAGTTCTTC.

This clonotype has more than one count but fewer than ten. The CDR3 DNA reads as TGTGCCAGCAGCTTATTCGGTAGTGGGGCCAACGTCCTGACTTTC. Its translation: CASSLFGSGANVLTF. V is TRBV7-8 and J is TRBJ2-6; D gene uncertain. This CDR3 is built from 15 residues. Germline CDR1 SGHVS, CDR2 FQNEAQ. The germline V and J ends were trimmed by 2 bases and 3 bases, with 8 bases remaining between them.

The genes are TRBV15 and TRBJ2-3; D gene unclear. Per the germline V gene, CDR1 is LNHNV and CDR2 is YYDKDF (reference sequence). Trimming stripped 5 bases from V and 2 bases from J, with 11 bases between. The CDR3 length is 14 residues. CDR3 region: CATSPLKVTDTQYF. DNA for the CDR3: TGTGCCACCAGCCCTCTCAAGGTCACAGATACGCAGTATTTT.

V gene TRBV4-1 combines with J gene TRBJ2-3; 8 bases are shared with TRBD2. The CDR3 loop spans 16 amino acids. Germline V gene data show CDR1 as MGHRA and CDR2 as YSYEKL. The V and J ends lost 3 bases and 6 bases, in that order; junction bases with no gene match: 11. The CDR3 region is CASSHLGREAADTQYF. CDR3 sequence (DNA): TGCGCCAGCAGCCATTTGGGGCGGGAGGCGGCCGATACGCAGTATTTT.

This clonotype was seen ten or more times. The CDR3 is CATSRGSSGNTIYF. CDR3 bases: TGTGCCACCTCCAGGGGCTCCTCTGGAAACACCATATATTTT. This chain connects TRBV15 to TRBJ1-3, with D possibly matching TRBD1 (6 bases). This CDR3 is built from 14 residues. Germline V gives CDR1 LNHNV, CDR2 YYDKDF (reference sequence). V gave up 8 bases and J gave up 0 bases, with 11 bases separating them. The complete variable domain, with remaining parts taken from reference TRBV15 and TRBJ1-3, reads DAMVIQNPRYQVTQFGKPVTLSCSQTLNHNVMYWYQQKSSQAPKLLFHYYDKDFNNEADTPDNFQSRRPNTSFCFLDIRSPGLGDTAMYLCATSRGSSGNTIYFGEGSWLTVV.

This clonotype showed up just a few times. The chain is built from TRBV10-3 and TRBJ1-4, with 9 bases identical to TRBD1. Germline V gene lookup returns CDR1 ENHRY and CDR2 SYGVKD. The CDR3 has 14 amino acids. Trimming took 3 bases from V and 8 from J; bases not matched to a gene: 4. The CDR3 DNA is TGTGCCATCAGTGACGGACAGGGGACAGAAAAACTGTTTTTT. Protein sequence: CAISDGQGTEKLFF.

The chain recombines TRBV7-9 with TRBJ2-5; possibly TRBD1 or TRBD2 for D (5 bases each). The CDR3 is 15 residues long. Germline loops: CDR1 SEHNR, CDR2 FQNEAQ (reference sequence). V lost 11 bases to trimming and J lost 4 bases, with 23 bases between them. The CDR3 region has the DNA TGTGCCCGTTCCGAAATAACTAGGGGTATAGAGACCCAGTACTTC. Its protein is CARSEITRGIETQYF.

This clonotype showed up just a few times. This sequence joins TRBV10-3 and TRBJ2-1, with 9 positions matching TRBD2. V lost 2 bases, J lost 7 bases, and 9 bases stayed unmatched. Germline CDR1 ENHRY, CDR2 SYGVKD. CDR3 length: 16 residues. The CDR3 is CAISERGGAFGNEQFF. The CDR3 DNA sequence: TGTGCCATCAGTGAGCGCGGGGGGGCCTTCGGGAATGAGCAGTTCTTC.

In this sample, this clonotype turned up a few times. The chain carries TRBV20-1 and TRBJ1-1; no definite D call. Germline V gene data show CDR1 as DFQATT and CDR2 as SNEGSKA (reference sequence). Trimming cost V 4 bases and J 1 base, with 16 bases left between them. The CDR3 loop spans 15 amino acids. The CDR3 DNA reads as TGCAGTGCTAAATCAGTAGTAAGGAGGAACACTGAAGCTTTCTTT. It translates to CSAKSVVRRNTEAFF.

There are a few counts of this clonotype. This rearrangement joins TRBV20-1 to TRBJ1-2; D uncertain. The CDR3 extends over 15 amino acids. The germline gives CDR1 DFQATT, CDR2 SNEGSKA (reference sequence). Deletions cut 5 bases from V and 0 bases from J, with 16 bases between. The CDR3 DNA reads TGCAGTGCTGTAAGATCCTTCCCTACTAACTATGGCTACACCTTC. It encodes CSAVRSFPTNYGYTF.

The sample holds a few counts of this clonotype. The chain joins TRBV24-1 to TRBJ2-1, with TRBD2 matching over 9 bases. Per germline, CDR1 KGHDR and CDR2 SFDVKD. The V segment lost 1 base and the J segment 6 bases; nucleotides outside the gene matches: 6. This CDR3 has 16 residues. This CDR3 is CATSDFSGSGGNEQFF. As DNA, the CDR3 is TGTGCCACCAGTGATTTTAGCGGGAGCGGCGGCAATGAGCAGTTCTTC.